This T cell receptor beta chain was found in a study of T cells in Graves' hyperthyroidism and ophthalmopathy (dated by TCRdb to between 2018 and 2021). For context, the study as a whole: Peripheral blood samples were taken at initial diagnosis, before any treatment was given. A discovery cohort of around 98 patients, 43 with Graves' ophthalmopathy and fewer than 65 with stable Graves' hyperthyroidism, was used to find distinguishing TCR V-J signatures. Prospective prediction of ophthalmopathy was tested in an independent validation cohort of 18 to 20 hyperthyroidism patients and around 16 patients who later progressed to ophthalmopathy. For training and testing, the roughly 97 patients in the discovery cohort were randomly divided in a 7:3 ratio. In more than 5 Graves' hyperthyroidism patients, the study also compared T-cell repertoires from thyroid tissue with T-cell repertoires from blood. After blood sampling, hyperthyroidism patients were treated with methimazole at a starting dose of 30 mg daily, and ophthalmopathy patients were treated with high-dose intravenous methylprednisolone. The paper describes TCR Vbeta CDR3 sequencing of some 130 peripheral blood samples, made up of about 41 ophthalmopathy patients, more than 70 hyperthyroidism patients and 17 progressor patients.

This clonotype was seen at least ten times. Its antigen target is currently unknown. No quality values exist for individual bases; no much larger clone is one base distant. Broader findings and caveats from the paper: In cross-validation, a model built on a 13 V-J signature told ophthalmopathy apart from stable hyperthyroidism with less than 90% sensitivity and approximately 81% specificity, and in testing the same model reached 80%/75%. During validation, the model predicted progression to ophthalmopathy a median of approximately 6.5 months ahead of onset, with around 70% sensitivity and 72.22% specificity. Blood samples also contained most of the expanded thyroid clonotypes (frequency above 0.001), which suggests that blood repertoires may reflect thyroid immune responses. No statistical method was used to set the sample size in advance, and investigators knew the group allocation.

The TCR beta CDR3 regions were amplified from RNA transcripts. The first round of RT-PCR for the TCR CDR3 was performed with the HTBI primer set and the Qiagen OneStep RT-PCR kit. A second multiplex PCR round built the libraries, followed by size selection and purification. Sequencing of the libraries was done on an Illumina HiSeq2000 using paired-end 100 bp reads. Turning to the authors' computational methods: Raw data were processed with SOAPnuke, discarding reads with adapters, uncalled bases, mean Phred below 15, or no exact constant-primer or identifier match. COPE v1.2.5 was used to merge the high-quality paired reads, and each unique nucleotide sequence was defined as a clonotype. Clonotypes were aligned to IMGT TRBV, TRBD and TRBJ reference segments using MiTCR v1.1. Analysis was restricted to V-J combinations with a frequency above 0.0001, which covered 99% to 99.2% of repertoires. A TCS score was defined as the ratio between F50 (clonal expansion) and ExV (chaos), using BLOSUM62-based TCRdist between CDR3 peptides within each V-J. Welch's t-statistics and random forest reduced several hundred V-J features to around 14, which were used in a naive Bayes classifier (R e1071). In-frame beta chains were kept once TCRdb had trimmed the public reads at Q25 with fastp and called clones with MiXCR. Rows merge per CDR3 protein into single entries with the most common DNA and genes. TCRdb, not the original authors, processed these V and J calls. The sample profile shows fewer than 350,000 distinct CDR3 sequences; 13% of them were found once. In total, the top ten clones hold more than 7.5% of the sample.

Unmatched junction bases come to 9, with V trimmed by 2 bases and J by 7 bases. Taken from the germline V gene (reference sequence), the CDR1 and CDR2 loops are DFQATT and SNEGSKA. The CDR3 numbers 15 residues from cysteine through phenylalanine. The sequence is cut down to CDR3 DNA, 45 bases in frame from base 1. Hyperthyroidism patients were newly diagnosed, had a disease duration of under 2 months, and were aged 18 to 65 years. Patients with uncontrolled infections, other autoimmune diseases, pregnancy or lactation were excluded. Diagnoses were established on the basis of clinical symptoms, serum thyroxine and TRAb, thyroid ultrasound, and orbital computed tomography. Blood from progressor patients was drawn when they were first diagnosed with hyperthyroidism, before any ophthalmopathy symptoms appeared. Ficoll-Paque density gradient centrifugation was used to isolate PBMCs from approximately 11 ml of fresh peripheral blood. Progressor patients were first diagnosed with Graves' hyperthyroidism and then developed ophthalmopathy during follow-up. Total RNA was extracted with Trizol reagent, and quality was checked on an Agilent 2100 Bioanalyzer.

The material sequenced was blood. The receptor chain draws on TRBV20-1 and TRBJ2-7, and 12 junction bases match TRBD2. This clonotype was sampled from a woman aged 25 to 39 with Graves' hyperthyroidism that later progressed to Graves' ophthalmopathy. The DNA sequence reads TGCAGTGCTAGACTCCGGACTAGCGGGACGGGAGAGCAGTACTTC. It codes for CSARLRTSGTGEQYF.